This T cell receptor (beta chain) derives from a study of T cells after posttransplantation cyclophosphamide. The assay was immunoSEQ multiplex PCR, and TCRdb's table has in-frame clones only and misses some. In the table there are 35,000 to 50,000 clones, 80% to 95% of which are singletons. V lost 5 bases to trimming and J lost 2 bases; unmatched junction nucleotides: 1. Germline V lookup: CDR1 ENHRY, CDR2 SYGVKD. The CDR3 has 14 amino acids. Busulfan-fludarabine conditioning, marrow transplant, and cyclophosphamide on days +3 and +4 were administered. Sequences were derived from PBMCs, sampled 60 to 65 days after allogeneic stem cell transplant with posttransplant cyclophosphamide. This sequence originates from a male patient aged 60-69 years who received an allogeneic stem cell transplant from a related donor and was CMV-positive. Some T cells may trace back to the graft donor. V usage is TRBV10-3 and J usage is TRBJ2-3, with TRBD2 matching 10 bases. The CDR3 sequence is CAISLAGDTDTQYF. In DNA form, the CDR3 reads TGTGCCATCAGTCTAGCGGGGGACACAGATACGCAGTATTTT.